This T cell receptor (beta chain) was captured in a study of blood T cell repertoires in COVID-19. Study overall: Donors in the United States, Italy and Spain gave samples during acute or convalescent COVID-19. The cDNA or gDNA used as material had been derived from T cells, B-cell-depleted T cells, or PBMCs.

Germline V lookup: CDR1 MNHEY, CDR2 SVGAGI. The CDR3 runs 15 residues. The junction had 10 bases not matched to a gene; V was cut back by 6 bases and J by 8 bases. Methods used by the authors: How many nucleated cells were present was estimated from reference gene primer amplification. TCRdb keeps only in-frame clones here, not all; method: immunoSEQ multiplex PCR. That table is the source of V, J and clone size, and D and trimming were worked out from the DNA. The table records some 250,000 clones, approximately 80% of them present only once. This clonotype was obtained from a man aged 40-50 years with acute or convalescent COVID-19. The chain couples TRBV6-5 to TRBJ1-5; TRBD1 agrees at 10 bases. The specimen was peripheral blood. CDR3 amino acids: CASRTGTGEIKPQHF. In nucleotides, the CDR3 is TGTGCCAGCAGAACCGGGACAGGGGAAATCAAGCCCCAGCATTTT.